These 14 T cell receptor beta chains were sequenced from one sample in a study of OX40 agonist ivuxolimab in advanced cancers. Receptor libraries were prepared by the immunoSEQ multiplex PCR assay. In its TCRdb copy, this immuneACCESS table keeps in-frame sequences only and misses some clones. Where compared with another copy, unresolved V genes explain less than half of these, and the others have no known cause. Present in this sample are about 93,000 clones, just over 90% of which were seen just once. 0.51% of the sample is held by the ten biggest clonotypes. Sequencing used CD4+ or CD8+ T cells sorted from blood, obtained in a trial of the OX40 agonist ivuxolimab. The receptors shown here come from an adult with an advanced solid tumor such as melanoma, head and neck, liver or kidney cancer.

The chain carries TRBV5-1 and TRBJ2-7; tentatively, D is TRBD2 (6 bases). The length of the CDR3 is 17 residues. Germline V gene data show CDR1 as SGHRS and CDR2 as YFSETQ. V lost 0 bases and J lost 1, with 17 bases in between. DNA for the CDR3: TGCGCCAGCAGCTTGGCCGAAGCGAGGAGGGTGTCCTACGAGCAGTACTTC. Its protein is CASSLAEARRVSYEQYF.

The chain couples TRBV11-2 to TRBJ2-5, with D possibly TRBD1 on 7 matching bases. The CDR3 loop spans 15 amino acids. V lost 5 bases, J lost 5 bases, and 18 bases lay in between. The germline gives CDR1 SGHAT, CDR2 FQNNGV. The CDR3 region has the DNA TGTGCCAGCAGCGGAGGAGGGGGCTCGTTGGAGACCCAGTACTTC. Translation gives CASSGGGGSLETQYF.

The chain carries TRBV6-4 and TRBJ2-1; D uncertain. Between the trimmed V and J ends, which lost 3 bases and 0 bases, there was a span of 12 bases. Germline V gives CDR1 MRHNA, CDR2 SNTAGT. The CDR3 runs 16 residues. CDR3 region: CASSENGASSYNEQFF. The CDR3 DNA follows: TGTGCCAGCAGTGAGAATGGCGCGAGCTCCTACAATGAGCAGTTCTTC.

The chain combines TRBV28 with TRBJ1-5; D unclear. The V and J ends lost 2 bases and 5 bases respectively, with 10 bases between them. The CDR3 covers 14 residues. Germline assignment: CDR1 MDHEN and CDR2 SYDVKM. In DNA, the CDR3 is TGTGCCAGCAGTTTAATGGACGGATATCAGCCCCAGCATTTT. Its translation is CASSLMDGYQPQHF.

The chain combines TRBV5-6 with TRBJ2-3; a weak D match, TRBD1 (6 bases). This CDR3 has 16 residues. Trimming removed 3 bases from V and 2 bases from J, with 16 bases in between. The germline gives CDR1 SGHDT, CDR2 YYEEEE. In DNA form, the CDR3 reads TGTGCCAGCAGCTGGCCAAACAGGGATCCCACAGATACGCAGTATTTT. Translated: CASSWPNRDPTDTQYF. The full variable domain, completed using reference TRBV5-6 and TRBJ2-3, is DAGVTQSPTHLIKTRGQQVTLRCSPKSGHDTVSWYQQALGQGPQFIFQYYEEEERQRGNFPDRFSGHQFPNYSSELNVNALLLGDSALYLCASSWPNRDPTDTQYFGPGTRLTVL.

V usage is TRBV6-1 and J usage is TRBJ2-7; no clear D gene. V lost 8 bases, J lost 2 bases, and 13 bases lay in between. Germline V gene lookup returns CDR1 MNHNS and CDR2 SASEGT. The CDR3 has 13 residues. The CDR3 loop is CASEQRPPYEQYF. The CDR3 region has the DNA TGTGCCAGCGAACAGAGGCCCCCCTACGAGCAGTACTTC.

This chain uses TRBV5-1 with TRBJ2-2, with TRBD2 matching over 10 bases. Germline values: CDR1 SGHRS, CDR2 YFSETQ. The CDR3 runs to 15 residues. V was clipped by 1 base and J by 7 bases; unmatched bases: 4. The CDR3 is CASSLFSGGNGELFF. The CDR3 DNA reads as TGCGCCAGCAGCTTGTTTAGCGGGGGGAACGGGGAGCTGTTTTTT.

The rearrangement links TRBV6-5 to TRBJ2-7; maybe TRBD1 (6 bases). Trimming removed 6 bases from V and 2 bases from J, with 14 bases in between. Germline V gives CDR1 MNHEY, CDR2 SVGAGI. The CDR3 is made up of 14 amino acids. In nucleotides, the CDR3 is TGTGCCAGCAGGGTCCGGCAGGGGACCTACGAGCAGTACTTC. Its translation: CASRVRQGTYEQYF.

J is TRBJ2-7 and V is TRBV2; TRBD2 aligns across 14 bases. This CDR3 comprises 17 residues. Germline values: CDR1 SNHLY, CDR2 FYNNEI. V was pared by 3 bases and J by 4 bases, with 8 bases of the junction left unmatched. This chain's CDR3 is CASSDPGTSGRAYEQYF. The CDR3 bases are TGTGCCAGCAGTGACCCCGGGACTAGCGGGAGAGCGTACGAGCAGTACTTC.

The chain uses TRBV29-1 and TRBJ1-1; D possibly corresponds to TRBD1 (6 bases). The CDR3 is 13 residues long. CDR1 is SQVTM and CDR2 is ANQGSEA in the germline V gene. The V end lost 4 bases, the J end lost 2 bases, and 11 bases lay between the germline ends. For the CDR3, the DNA is TGCAGCGTTGTGCTACAGGGAAACACTGAAGCTTTCTTT. Translated: CSVVLQGNTEAFF.

The genes are TRBV30 and TRBJ2-1, with TRBD1 identical over 7 bases. Germline values: CDR1 GTSNPN, CDR2 SVGIG (reference sequence). The CDR3 runs 15 residues. J was trimmed by 8 bases and V by 1 base; bases with no gene match: 11. The CDR3: CAWSGTGVVFDEQFF. CDR3 sequence (DNA): TGTGCCTGGAGTGGCACAGGGGTTGTGTTCGATGAGCAGTTCTTC.

V and J are TRBV7-9 and TRBJ1-2; D call uncertain. The CDR3 spans 15 residues. V was clipped by 1 base and J by 0 bases, with 9 bases between them. Germline V gives CDR1 SEHNR, CDR2 FQNEAQ (reference sequence). CDR3 residues: CASSLGGAANYGYTF. The CDR3, as DNA: TGTGCCAGCAGCTTAGGAGGAGCGGCTAACTATGGCTACACCTTC.

The chain couples TRBV9 to TRBJ2-7; a possible D gene is TRBD2 (5 bases). Germline values: CDR1 SGDLS, CDR2 YYNGEE. Trimming took off 3 bases at V and 0 bases at J, with 13 bases between the two ends. CDR3 length: 15 residues. Here the CDR3 DNA reads TGTGCCAGCAGCGCACTAGACACCTTCTCCTACGAGCAGTACTTC. Translating gives CASSALDTFSYEQYF.

The V call is TRBV19, the J call TRBJ2-5; 13 nucleotides line up with TRBD2. From germline, CDR1 is LNHDA and CDR2 SQIVND (reference sequence). The CDR3 is 17 amino acids. V lost 5 bases, J lost 5 bases, and 11 bases stayed unmatched. The DNA of the CDR3 is TGTGCCAGTAGTCCCCCTTGGACTAGCGGGAGTTGGGAGACCCAGTACTTC. Translating it yields CASSPPWTSGSWETQYF.